These 21 T cell receptor beta chains were sequenced from one sample in a study of blood T cell repertoires in COVID-19. Libraries were prepared by immunoSEQ multiplex PCR; TCRdb keeps only in-frame clonotypes and omits some of them. The sample carries approximately 300,000 clones, 70% to 90% recorded once. The source material was PBMCs or T cells enriched from blood (not recorded which). The receptors shown here come from a woman between 18 and 29 years old who had recovered from COVID-19.

CDR3 sequence reads: CASSAADRGFDKNSPLHF. CDR3 coding DNA: TGTGCCAGCAGCGCGGCGGACAGGGGGTTTGATAAGAATTCACCCCTCCACTTT. The rearrangement uses TRBV7-8 and TRBJ1-6; 10 bases are a match to TRBD1. Germline CDR1 is SGHVS and CDR2 is FQNEAQ. The CDR3 covers 18 residues. With 5 bases clipped from V and 7 bases from J, the junction kept 14 bases outside the gene matches. Based on the CDR3 plus reference TRBV7-8 and TRBJ1-6, the full variable domain is GAGVSQSPRYKVAKRGQDVALRCDPISGHVSLFWYQQALGQGPEFLTYFQNEAQLDKSGLPSDRFFAERPEGSVSTLKIQRTQQEDSAVYLCASSAADRGFDKNSPLHFGNGTRLTVT.

This clone has a single count. The chain carries TRBV21-1 and TRBJ2-2; the table's D gene call, TRBD2, was not cross checked with the DNA. TRBV21-1 is a documented pseudogene. This CDR3 has 13 residues. CDR3 DNA: TGTGCCAGCAGCAGGACTAGCCCCGGGGAGCTGTTTTTT. Encoded protein: CASSRTSPGELFF.

The rearrangement uses TRBV7-9 and TRBJ1-1, with 7 bases identical to TRBD1. The CDR3 covers 13 residues. With V trimmed by 4 bases and J by 3 bases, 2 bases remained unmatched. Germline CDR1 is SEHNR and CDR2 is FQNEAQ (reference sequence). CDR3 bases: TGTGCCAGCAGCTGGGGGACAGACACTGAAGCTTTCTTT. This encodes CASSWGTDTEAFF. Using reference TRBV7-9 and TRBJ1-1 for the parts outside the CDR3, the full variable domain is DTGVSQNPRHKITKRGQNVTFRCDPISEHNRLYWYRQTLGQGPEFLTYFQNEAQLEKSRLLSDRFSAERPKGSFSTLEIQRTEQGDSAMYLCASSWGTDTEAFFGQGTRLTVV.

The chain recombines TRBV6-1 with TRBJ1-2; no firm D call. Trimming cost V 0 bases and J 7 bases, with 6 bases left between them. Looked up from germline, CDR1 is MNHNS and CDR2 is SASEGT. The CDR3 has 12 amino acids. CDR3 protein: CASSEASVGYTF. For the CDR3, the DNA is TGTGCCAGCAGTGAAGCATCCGTTGGCTACACCTTC.

The genes are TRBV7-4 and TRBJ2-7; the D gene is possibly TRBD1 (6 bases). The CDR3 extends over 19 amino acids. Germline-derived CDR1 and CDR2 are SGHVT and SQSDAQ. V gave up 10 bases and J gave up 4 bases, with 35 bases separating them. Written as DNA, the CDR3 is TGTGCCATCGAGAGCCCGATACGTTTGCGGCGGACAGTGAATTACGAGCAGTACTTC. Translating gives CAIESPIRLRRTVNYEQYF.

The rearrangement joins TRBV23-1 to TRBJ2-7, with TRBD1 matching 7 bases. TRBV23-1 is given ORF status, its function remaining uncertain. Trimming took 8 bases from V and 5 from J; bases not matched to a gene: 27. This CDR3 spans 19 amino acids. DNA for the CDR3: TGCGCCAGCCCCCCCAGAAGGGCCGAGACAGGGAGCCTCTTCCACGAGCAGTACTTC. Protein: CASPPRRAETGSLFHEQYF.

This clone was observed once. The V gene is TRBV28, the J gene TRBJ1-1; D not certain. CDR3 size: 13 residues. Trimming pared 2 bases from V and 1 base from J, leaving 5 bases between. Germline V gives CDR1 MDHEN, CDR2 SYDVKM. The CDR3 DNA reads TGTGCCAGCAGTTTAACAGCGAACACTGAAGCTTTCTTT. Its translation: CASSLTANTEAFF. Full variable domain (rest looked up from reference TRBV28 and TRBJ1-1): DVKVTQSSRYLVKRTGEKVFLECVQDMDHENMFWYRQDPGLGLRLIYFSYDVKMKEKGDIPEGYSVSREKKERFSLILESASTNQTSMYLCASSLTANTEAFFGQGTRLTVV.

V and J are TRBV7-9 and TRBJ1-6, with a weak D call TRBD1 (5 bases). The V gene lost 5 bases and the J gene lost 9 bases, with 17 bases spanning the gap. This CDR3 comprises 15 residues. Germline CDR1 is SEHNR and CDR2 is FQNEAQ (reference sequence). The CDR3 DNA reads TGTGCCAGCAGCACTACGACAGAAGAGATTTCACCCCTCCACTTT. Translating it yields CASSTTTEEISPLHF. Full variable domain (remainder filled in from reference TRBV7-9 and TRBJ1-6): DTGVSQNPRHKITKRGQNVTFRCDPISEHNRLYWYRQTLGQGPEFLTYFQNEAQLEKSRLLSDRFSAERPKGSFSTLEIQRTEQGDSAMYLCASSTTTEEISPLHFGNGTRLTVT.

The chain joins TRBV30 to TRBJ1-5; D is ambiguous. This CDR3 is built from 20 residues. Deletions cut 0 bases from V and 6 bases from J, with 30 bases between. Germline-derived CDR1 and CDR2 are GTSNPN and SVGIG (reference sequence). The CDR3 reads CAWSVPKRVGIFWYGQPQHF. CDR3 bases: TGTGCCTGGAGTGTACCTAAGAGGGTTGGTATTTTTTGGTATGGTCAGCCCCAGCATTTT.

The gene calls are TRBV5-1 and TRBJ1-2, with D possibly being TRBD1 (5 bases). The CDR3 length is 14 residues. Germline V lookup: CDR1 SGHRS, CDR2 YFSETQ. Trimming removed 1 base at V and 5 bases at J, with 12 bases between. The CDR3 spells CASSLSAGWYGYTF. Written as DNA, the CDR3 is TGCGCCAGCAGCTTGAGTGCAGGGTGGTATGGCTACACCTTC.

The chain carries TRBV28 and TRBJ2-5; D ambiguous. Germline-derived CDR1 and CDR2 are MDHEN and SYDVKM. The CDR3 consists of 14 residues. Trimming shortened V by 6 bases and J by 2 bases, and 13 bases separated the two germline ends. The CDR3 DNA is TGTGCCAGCAGCCTATCAGCGCGTCAAGAGACCCAGTACTTC. Amino acids: CASSLSARQETQYF.

The J gene is TRBJ2-3, the V gene TRBV30; 11 bases agree with TRBD2. The CDR3 runs 15 residues. J lost 6 bases, V lost 0 bases, and 5 bases had no gene match. Per germline, CDR1 GTSNPN and CDR2 SVGIG (reference sequence). The CDR3 DNA is TGTGCCTGGAGTGTATTAGCGGGAGGGCCCGATACGCAGTATTTT. Its protein product is CAWSVLAGGPDTQYF.

V gene TRBV7-9 combines with J gene TRBJ2-7; D perhaps matches TRBD1 (5 bases). Germline lookup yields CDR1 SEHNR and CDR2 FQNEAQ (reference sequence). V lost 5 bases, J lost 5 bases, and 16 bases lay in between. This CDR3 has 14 residues. DNA of the CDR3: TGTGCCAGCAGCGGATCTCTAAGGGGTGACGAGCAGTACTTC. Residues: CASSGSLRGDEQYF.

The CDR3 bases are TGTGCCAGCACCCAAGGAGGGTGGGTAGAAAAACTGTTTTTT. This sequence encodes CASTQGGWVEKLFF. This chain links TRBV6-5 with TRBJ1-4; D remains ambiguous. V lost 7 bases to trimming and J lost 8 bases, with 17 bases between them. Germline CDR1 reads MNHEY; CDR2 reads SVGAGI. The CDR3 consists of 14 residues.

The chain recombines TRBV30 with TRBJ2-1; 11 nucleotides match TRBD2. Germline V gene sequence: CDR1 GTSNPN, CDR2 SVGIG (reference sequence). This CDR3 region has 15 residues. The trim removed 6 bases at V and 3 bases at J, leaving 7 bases unmatched. The CDR3 loop reads CACTSGGANYNEQFF. DNA for the CDR3: TGTGCCTGTACTAGCGGGGGTGCAAACTACAATGAGCAGTTCTTC.

The gene calls are TRBV20-1 and TRBJ1-2; 8 bases are a match to TRBD1. Trimming took 3 bases from V and 8 from J; bases not matched to a gene: 8. The length of the CDR3 is 13 residues. Germline CDR1 DFQATT, CDR2 SNEGSKA (reference sequence). The CDR3 DNA reads as TGCAGTGCTAGTCAGGGGGCGAGATCCGGCTACACCTTC. Translation gives CSASQGARSGYTF.

The chain joins TRBV1 to TRBJ2-1; the table's D call, TRBD2, has no DNA check behind it. TRBV1 is termed a pseudogene. There are 15 residues in the CDR3. The CDR3 loop is CTSSQKLAGVREQFF. DNA for the CDR3: TGCACCAGCAGCCAAAAACTAGCGGGAGTTCGCGAGCAGTTCTTC.

The chain links TRBV27 to TRBJ1-5; D is unresolved. Per the germline V gene, CDR1 is MNHEY and CDR2 is SMNVEV (reference sequence). Trimming pared 2 bases from V and 7 bases from J, leaving 12 bases between. The CDR3 is 14 residues long. The CDR3 sequence: CASSLGGYGQPQHF. In DNA, the CDR3 is TGTGCCAGCAGTTTAGGAGGGTACGGCCAGCCCCAGCATTTT.

This chain joins TRBV5-1 and TRBJ2-7, with 8 nucleotides matching TRBD2. This CDR3 comprises 14 residues. V was pared by 6 bases and J by 2 bases, with 7 bases of the junction left unmatched. CDR1 and CDR2 from the germline V gene are SGHRS and YFSETQ. CDR3 sequence reads: CASTPSGGTYEQYF. The DNA for the CDR3 is TGCGCCAGCACCCCGTCGGGGGGGACCTACGAGCAGTACTTC. Full variable domain (missing parts from reference TRBV5-1 and TRBJ2-7): KAGVTQTPRYLIKTRGQQVTLSCSPISGHRSVSWYQQTPGQGLQFLFEYFSETQRNKGNFPGRFSGRQFSNSRSEMNVSTLELGDSALYLCASTPSGGTYEQYFGPGTRLTVT.

Details on this clone: A much bigger clone sits one base away, suggesting this may be a read error. The V and J genes are TRBV12-3 or TRBV12-4 and TRBJ1-2, with TRBD1 as a possible D gene (6 bases). V was clipped by 6 bases and J by 5 bases, with 10 bases between them. CDR3 size: 12 residues. The chain's CDR3 is CASSSTGYGYTF. CDR3 DNA: TGTGCCAGCAGCTCGACAGGATATGGCTACACCTTC.

The CDR3 sequence: CASSAGDEQYF. CDR3 bases: TGTGCCAGCAGTGCTGGAGACGAGCAGTACTTC. This chain uses TRBV2 with TRBJ2-7, with unresolved D. The CDR3 is made up of 11 amino acids. V lost 4 bases to trimming and J lost 5 bases, with 6 bases between them. Germline values: CDR1 SNHLY, CDR2 FYNNEI.